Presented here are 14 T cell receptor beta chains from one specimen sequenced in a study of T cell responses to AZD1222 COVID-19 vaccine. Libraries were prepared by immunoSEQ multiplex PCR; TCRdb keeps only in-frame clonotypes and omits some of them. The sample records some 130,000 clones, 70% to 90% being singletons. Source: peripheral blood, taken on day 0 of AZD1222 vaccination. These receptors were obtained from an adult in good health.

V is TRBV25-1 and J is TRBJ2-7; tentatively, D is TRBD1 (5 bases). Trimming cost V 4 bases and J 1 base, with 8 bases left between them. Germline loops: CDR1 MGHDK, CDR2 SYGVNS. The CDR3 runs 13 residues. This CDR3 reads CASSARGSYEQYF. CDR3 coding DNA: TGTGCCAGCAGTGCAAGGGGATCCTACGAGCAGTACTTC.

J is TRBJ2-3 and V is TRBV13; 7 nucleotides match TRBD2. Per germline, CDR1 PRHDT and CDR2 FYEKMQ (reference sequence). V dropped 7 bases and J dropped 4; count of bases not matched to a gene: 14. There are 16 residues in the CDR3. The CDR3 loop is CASTSSGRAGADTQYF. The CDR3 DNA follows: TGTGCCAGCACCTCTTCGGGGAGGGCTGGGGCAGATACGCAGTATTTT.

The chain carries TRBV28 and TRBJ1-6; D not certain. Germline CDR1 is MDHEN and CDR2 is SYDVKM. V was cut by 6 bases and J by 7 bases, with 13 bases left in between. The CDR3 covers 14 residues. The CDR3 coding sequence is TGTGCCAGCAGACTTGGCGGAAGAAATTCACCCCTCCACTTT. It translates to CASRLGGRNSPLHF.

CDR3 loop: CAAEGSSYEQYF. CDR3 coding DNA: TGTGCCGCGGAGGGAAGCTCCTACGAGCAGTACTTC. The chain links TRBV28 to TRBJ2-7, with D perhaps matching TRBD2 (6 bases). There are 12 residues in the CDR3. V shed 11 bases and J shed 0 bases, with 11 bases lying between them. Germline-derived CDR1 and CDR2 are MDHEN and SYDVKM.

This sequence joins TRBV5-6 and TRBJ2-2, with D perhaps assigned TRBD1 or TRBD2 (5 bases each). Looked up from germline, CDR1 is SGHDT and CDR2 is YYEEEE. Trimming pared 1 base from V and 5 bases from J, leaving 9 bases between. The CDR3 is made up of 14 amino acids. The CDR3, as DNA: TGTGCCAGCAGCTTGCGAGGGGAAACCGGGGAGCTGTTTTTT. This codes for CASSLRGETGELFF.

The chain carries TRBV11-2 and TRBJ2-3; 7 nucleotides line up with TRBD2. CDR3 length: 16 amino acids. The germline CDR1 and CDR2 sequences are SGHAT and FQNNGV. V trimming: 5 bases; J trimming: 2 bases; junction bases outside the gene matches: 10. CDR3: CASSPSPLAATDTQYF. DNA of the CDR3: TGTGCCAGCAGCCCCTCCCCGCTAGCGGCCACAGATACGCAGTATTTT.

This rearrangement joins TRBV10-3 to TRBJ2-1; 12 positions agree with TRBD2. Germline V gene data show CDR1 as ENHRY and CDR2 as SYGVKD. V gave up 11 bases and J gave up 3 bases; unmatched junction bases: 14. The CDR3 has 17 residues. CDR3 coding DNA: TGTGCCTCCCAGGAGGGGGCGGGACTAGCGGGCTACAATGAGCAGTTCTTC. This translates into CASQEGAGLAGYNEQFF.

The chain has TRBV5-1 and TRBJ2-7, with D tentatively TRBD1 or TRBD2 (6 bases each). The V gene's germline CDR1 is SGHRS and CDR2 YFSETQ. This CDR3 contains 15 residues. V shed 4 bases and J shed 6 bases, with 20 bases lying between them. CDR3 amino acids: CASSMGDGGTGEQYF. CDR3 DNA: TGCGCCAGCAGCATGGGGGACGGGGGCACCGGCGAGCAGTACTTC.

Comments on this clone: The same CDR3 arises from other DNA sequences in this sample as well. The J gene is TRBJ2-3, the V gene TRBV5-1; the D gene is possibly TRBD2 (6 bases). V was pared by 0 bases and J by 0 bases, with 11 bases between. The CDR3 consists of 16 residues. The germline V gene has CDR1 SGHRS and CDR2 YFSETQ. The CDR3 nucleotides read TGCGCCAGCAGCTTGGGATTAGCGGAAAGCACAGATACGCAGTATTTT. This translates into CASSLGLAESTDTQYF.

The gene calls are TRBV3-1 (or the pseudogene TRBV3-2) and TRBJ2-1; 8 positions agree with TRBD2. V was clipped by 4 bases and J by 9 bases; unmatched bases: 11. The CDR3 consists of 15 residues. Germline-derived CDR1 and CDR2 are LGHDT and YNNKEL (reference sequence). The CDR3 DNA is TGTGCCAGCAGCCCCTACGGGGGGGACATTGCTGAGCAGTTCTTC. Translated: CASSPYGGDIAEQFF.

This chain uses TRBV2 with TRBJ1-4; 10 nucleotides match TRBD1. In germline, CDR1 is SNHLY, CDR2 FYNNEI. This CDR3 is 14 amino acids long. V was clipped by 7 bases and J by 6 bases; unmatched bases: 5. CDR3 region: CASKPGTGDEKLFF. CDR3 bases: TGTGCCAGCAAGCCCGGGACAGGGGATGAAAAACTGTTTTTT.

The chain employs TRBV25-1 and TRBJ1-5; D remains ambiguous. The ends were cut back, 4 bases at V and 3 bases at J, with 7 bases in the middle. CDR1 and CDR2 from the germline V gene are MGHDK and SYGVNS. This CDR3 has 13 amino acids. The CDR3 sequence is CASSGGYNQPQHF. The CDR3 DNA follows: TGTGCCAGCAGTGGCGGTTACAATCAGCCCCAGCATTTT. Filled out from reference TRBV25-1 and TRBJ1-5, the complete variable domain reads EADIYQTPRYLVIGTGKKITLECSQTMGHDKMYWYQQDPGMELHLIHYSYGVNSTEKGDLSSESTVSRIRTEHFPLTLESARPSHTSQYLCASSGGYNQPQHFGDGTRLSIL.

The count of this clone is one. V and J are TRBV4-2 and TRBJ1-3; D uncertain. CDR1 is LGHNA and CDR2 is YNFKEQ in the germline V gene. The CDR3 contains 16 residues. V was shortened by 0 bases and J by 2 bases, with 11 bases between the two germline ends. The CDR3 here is CASSQEGIYTGNTIYF. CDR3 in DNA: TGTGCCAGCAGCCAAGAAGGAATCTACACTGGAAACACCATATATTTT.

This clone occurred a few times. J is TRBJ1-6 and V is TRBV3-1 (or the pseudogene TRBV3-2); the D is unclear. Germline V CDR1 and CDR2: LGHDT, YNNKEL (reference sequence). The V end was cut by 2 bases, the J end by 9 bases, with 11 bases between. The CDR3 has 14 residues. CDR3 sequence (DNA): TGTGCCAGCAGCCAATCCGGGGTAGGTTCACCCCTCCACTTT. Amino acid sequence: CASSQSGVGSPLHF.